This T cell receptor beta chain stems from a study of radiotherapy plus CTLA-4 blockade in lung cancer. Overall study results and limits: Reportedly, early blood T cell clone dynamics best predicted response, with interferon-beta.

Concerning this clone: Antigen unknown.

TCRdb's table, derived via immunoSEQ multiplex PCR, lists solely in-frame clones and lacks some. The sample holds roughly 46,000 clones, around 76% seen once. The J segment lost 8 bases and the V segment lost 9 bases, leaving 8 bases of the junction unmatched. Per the germline V gene, CDR1 is LNHDA and CDR2 is SQIVND (reference sequence). The CDR3 is made up of 13 amino acids. Sequencing used peripheral blood, obtained from a patient treated with radiotherapy plus ipilimumab. V usage is TRBV19 and J usage is TRBJ1-4, with TRBD1 identical over 8 bases. This TCR derives from a human donor with non-small cell lung cancer who had stable disease on radiotherapy plus ipilimumab. CDR3 sequence (DNA): TGTGCCAGCGCAGGACAGGGTTTGGAAAAACTGTTTTTT. Translation: CASAGQGLEKLFF.